Following are 3 T cell receptor beta chains from one sample sequenced in a study of OX40 agonist ivuxolimab in advanced cancers. Using immunoSEQ multiplex PCR, the repertoire was profiled, and TCRdb retains in-frame clones only, with some absent. The sample yields 70,000 to 80,000 clones, roughly nine tenths seen once. This specimen was CD4+ or CD8+ T cells sorted from blood, taken in a trial of the OX40 agonist ivuxolimab. The receptors were sampled from an adult with an advanced solid tumor such as melanoma, head and neck, liver or kidney cancer.

This chain joins TRBV30 and TRBJ2-7; D is possibly TRBD2 (6 bases). CDR3 length: 14 residues. Germline CDR1 and CDR2: GTSNPN and SVGIG (reference sequence). Between the trimmed V and J ends, which lost 3 bases and 6 bases, there was a span of 18 bases. The CDR3 region is CAWRRGGPESEQYF. The CDR3 DNA is TGTGCCTGGAGACGCGGAGGGCCGGAATCCGAGCAGTACTTC. Together with reference TRBV30 and TRBJ2-7, the CDR3 gives the full variable domain: SQTIHQWPATLVQPVGSPLSLECTVEGTSNPNLYWYRQAAGRGLQLLFYSVGIGQISSEVPQNLSASRPQDRQFILSSKKLLLSDSGFYLCAWRRGGPESEQYFGPGTRLTVT.

The rearrangement uses TRBV27 and TRBJ1-1, with TRBD1 as a possible D gene (6 bases). Germline V gives CDR1 MNHEY, CDR2 SMNVEV (reference sequence). This CDR3 region has 15 residues. V was trimmed by 7 bases and J by 4 bases, leaving 19 bases between them. The CDR3 loop is CASKGGGAKTTEAFF. CDR3 nucleotides: TGTGCCAGCAAGGGAGGGGGGGCCAAAACCACTGAAGCTTTCTTT.

J is TRBJ2-3 and V is TRBV19; TRBD2 aligns across 8 bases. With V trimmed by 7 bases and J by 6 bases, 15 bases remained unmatched. The CDR3 runs 16 residues. From germline, CDR1 is LNHDA and CDR2 SQIVND (reference sequence). The CDR3 DNA follows: TGTGCCAGTACCCCTATTCTAACGGGAGGGCGCGATACGCAGTATTTT. It specifies CASTPILTGGRDTQYF.